The present T cell receptor (beta chain) was sequenced within a study of cytomegalovirus exposure and HLA in healthy donors. Study outcomes and limitations: The study listed roughly 160 cytomegalovirus-associated TCR beta chains. There were some V segments, including TRBV6-2 and TRBV6-3, excluded as indistinguishable. Presence/absence analyses supposed approximately even sequencing depth among donors. In a later analysis, a genetic analysis reported fewer productive-TCR N-insertions in an Asian-associated ancestry cluster than the cohort average.

The trim removed 3 bases at V and 2 bases at J, leaving 5 bases unmatched. Germline V gene lookup returns CDR1 MGHRA and CDR2 YSYEKL. The CDR3 runs 15 residues. This clone is a singleton in its sample. Its antigen is unidentified. The primer mix had 60 Vbeta and 13 Jbeta primers. Using immunoSEQ multiplex PCR, the repertoire was profiled, and TCRdb retains in-frame clones only, with some absent. The sample carries approximately 100,000 clones, roughly 76% recorded once. V usage is TRBV4-1 and J usage is TRBJ2-5; 8 bases map to TRBD2. The sequence came from a female donor in good health and CMV-seronegative. Sequenced material: PBMCs. This CDR3 reads CASSHGRGGQETQYF. The CDR3 nucleotides are TGCGCCAGCAGCCACGGACGGGGGGGGCAAGAGACCCAGTACTTC.